Described below is a single T cell receptor beta chain sequence and its context. It has no known antigen specificity. No base quality information exists; no much larger clone differs at one position. The germline ends are 19 bases apart after V is trimmed by 4 bases and J by 0 bases. Inclusive of the bounding cysteine and phenylalanine, the CDR3 is 19 residues long. The read is trimmed to its CDR3 DNA, 57 bases read in frame from base 1. CDR1 and CDR2, per the germline V gene, are SGHTA and FQGNSA. The source of the sample is a study of T cell responses to AZD1222 COVID-19 vaccine (dated by TCRdb to the early 2020s). Notes on the research overall: AZD1222 recipients whose second dose came at about 4 weeks and those whose second dose came at about 12 weeks were combined into one group, since spike-specific TCR depth and breadth did not differ between the two schedules. A total of about 240 trial participants underwent TCR sequencing, of whom some 210 received two doses of AZD1222 and about 25 received two doses of the MenACWY control vaccine. Trial participants were enrolled into age subgroups of 18-55, 56-69 and 70-plus years, which contained approximately 150, 30 and 60 TCR-sequenced participants, respectively.

Taken with the paper, the label for time point translates to: baseline before first vaccination. Samples from vaccinated people were obtained from the UK trials COV001 and COV002, which included a single-blind randomized controlled phase 2/3 trial of AZD1222 (ChAdOx1 nCoV-19) in healthy adults. For TCRbeta chain sequencing, PBMC samples were collected from trial participants at day 0 and at day 28 after the second dose. The CDR3 regions of human TCRbeta chains were analyzed by immunosequencing. On the authors' methods: Repertoire TCRs were checked for matches against a reference library of SARS-CoV-2-specific TCRs that had been generated using the MIRA antigen-specificity platform. Breadth was defined as the fraction of unique TCRs that were SARS-CoV-2-associated. Depth was defined as the fraction of total T cells that were SARS-CoV-2-associated. Each spike-specific TCR was assigned to its reactive spike region and to a CD4 or CD8 class using the MIRA data. Log10-transformed breadth and depth values were compared by one-way ANOVA with Sidak's multiple comparisons tests. In its TCRdb copy, this immuneACCESS table keeps in-frame sequences only and misses some clones. Where compared with another copy, unresolved V genes explain less than half of these, and the others have no known cause. From that table come the V and J calls and clone size; the DNA was used to work out D and trimming. The sample data list over 100,000 clones, and 91% of these were observed just once. The top ten hold 6.5% to 9.5% of the sample.

The paper as a whole reports these results and caveats: Nearly half of unique spike-specific TCRs reportedly recognized epitopes outside regions mutated in the B.1.351 and B.1.1.7 variants. The 56-69-year group was small, and its depth increase did not reach significance, likely because of low power. After two AZD1222 doses, spike-specific TCR breadth and depth were significantly higher than at day 0 and than in MenACWY recipients. No day 14 peak-response samples were available, so repertoires were characterized only after the peak T cell response. The whole spike protein was spanned by vaccine-associated CD4 TCRs, and dominant responses were seen in regions 160-218 and 743-854. Conclusions about previously exposed vaccinees are limited because only 6 or 7 AZD1222 recipients were SARS-CoV-2 seropositive at baseline. Participants were mostly white British, with more females than males. The authors suggested clonal diversity may have been underestimated.

The chain links TRBV7-2 with TRBJ2-6; TRBD1 is perhaps the D gene, given 5 matching bases. This sequence was found in an adult in good health. Source: peripheral blood, taken on day 0 of AZD1222 vaccination. The DNA sequence reads TGTGCCAGCAGCTCGTCGTGGTCAGGGCCTCCCTCTGGGGCCAACGTCCTGACTTTC. It translates to CASSSSWSGPPSGANVLTF.